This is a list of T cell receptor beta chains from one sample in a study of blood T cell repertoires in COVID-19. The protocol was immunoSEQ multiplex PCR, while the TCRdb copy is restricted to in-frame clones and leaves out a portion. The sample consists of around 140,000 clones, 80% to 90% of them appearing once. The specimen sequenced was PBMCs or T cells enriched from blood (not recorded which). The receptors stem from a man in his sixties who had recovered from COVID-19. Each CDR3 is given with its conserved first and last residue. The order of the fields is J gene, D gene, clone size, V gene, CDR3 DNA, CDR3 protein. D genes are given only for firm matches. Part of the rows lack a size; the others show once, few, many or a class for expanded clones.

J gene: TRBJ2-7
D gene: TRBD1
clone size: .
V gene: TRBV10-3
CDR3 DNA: TGTGCCATCAGTGAGCGAGGGGGCAAGGGCTACGAGCAGTACTTC
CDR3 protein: CAISERGGKGYEQYF

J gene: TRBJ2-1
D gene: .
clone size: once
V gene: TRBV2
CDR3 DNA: TGTGCCAGCAGTCCCCCCGGGACTCCAGCACCGTTCTTC
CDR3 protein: CASSPPGTPAPFF

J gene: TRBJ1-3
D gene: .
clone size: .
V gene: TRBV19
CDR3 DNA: TGTGCCAGTAGGAGCAGGGTTCCAATCTCTGGAAACACCATATATTTT
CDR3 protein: CASRSRVPISGNTIYF

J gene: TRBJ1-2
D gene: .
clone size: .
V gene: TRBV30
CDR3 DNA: TGTGCCATAGAAAGGGGTGGCTACACCTTC
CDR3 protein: CAIERGGYTF

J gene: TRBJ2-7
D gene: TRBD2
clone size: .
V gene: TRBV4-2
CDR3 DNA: TGTGCCAGCAGCCGTGCACTGGCGGGAGGATTGTACGAGCAGTACTTC
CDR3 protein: CASSRALAGGLYEQYF

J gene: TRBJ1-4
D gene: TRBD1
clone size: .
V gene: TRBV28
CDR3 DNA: TGTGCCAGCAGTACTACAGGGGGCGCTTCATCTAATGAAAAACTGTTTTTT
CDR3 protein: CASSTTGGASSNEKLFF

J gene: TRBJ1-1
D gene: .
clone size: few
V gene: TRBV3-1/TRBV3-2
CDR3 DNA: TGTGCCAGCAGCCGGACGGGGGTATCGACTGAAGCTTTCTTT
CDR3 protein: CASSRTGVSTEAFF

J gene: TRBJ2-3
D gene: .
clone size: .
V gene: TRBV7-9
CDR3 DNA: TGTGCCAGCAGCAGCGGGAGCACAGATACGCAGTATTTT
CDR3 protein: CASSSGSTDTQYF

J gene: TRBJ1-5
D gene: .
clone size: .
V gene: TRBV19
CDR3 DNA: TGTGCCAGTAGTACGCATGAGGGATGGGGTAATCAGCCCCAGCATTTT
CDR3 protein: CASSTHEGWGNQPQHF

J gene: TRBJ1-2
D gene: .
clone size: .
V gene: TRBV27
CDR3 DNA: TGTGCCAGCAGTTTATACGGGGATGGAAATGGCTACACCTTC
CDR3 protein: CASSLYGDGNGYTF

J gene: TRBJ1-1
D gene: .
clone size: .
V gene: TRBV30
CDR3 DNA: TGTGCCTGGAGTGTATCCGGGGTGGTGAACACTGAAGCTTTCTTT
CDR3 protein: CAWSVSGVVNTEAFF

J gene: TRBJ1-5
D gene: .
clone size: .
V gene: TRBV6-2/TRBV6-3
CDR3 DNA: TGTGCCAGCAGTTACTCCTCGACAGGAGTTAGCAATCAGCCCCAGCATTTT
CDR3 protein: CASSYSSTGVSNQPQHF

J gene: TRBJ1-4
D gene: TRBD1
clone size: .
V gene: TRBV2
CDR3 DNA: TGTGCCAGCAGTGTCGGGACAGGTTATGAAAAACTGTTTTTT
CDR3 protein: CASSVGTGYEKLFF

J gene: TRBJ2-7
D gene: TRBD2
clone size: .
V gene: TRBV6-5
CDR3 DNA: TGTGCCAGCAGTTACTCACAGACGGGGGGTTCCTACGAGCAGTACTTC
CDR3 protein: CASSYSQTGGSYEQYF

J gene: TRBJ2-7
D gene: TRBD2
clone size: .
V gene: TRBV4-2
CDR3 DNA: TGTGCCAGCAGCCCCTCCGCCGGGACTAGCTCCCCCTACGAGCAGTACTTC
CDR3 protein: CASSPSAGTSSPYEQYF

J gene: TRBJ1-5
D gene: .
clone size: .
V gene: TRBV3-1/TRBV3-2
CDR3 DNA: TGTGCCAGCAGCCAAGACAGCCGGGGAGGCAATCAGCCCCAGCATTTT
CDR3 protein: CASSQDSRGGNQPQHF

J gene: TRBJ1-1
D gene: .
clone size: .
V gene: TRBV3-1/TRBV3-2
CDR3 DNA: TGTGCCAGCACCCCACGGGGGACCATGAACACTGAAGCTTTCTTT
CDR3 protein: CASTPRGTMNTEAFF

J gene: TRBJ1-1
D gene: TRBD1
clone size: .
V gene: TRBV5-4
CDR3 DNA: TGTGCCAGCAGCTTAAGGGGACAGGGGATTGCTGAAGCTTTCTTT
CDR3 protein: CASSLRGQGIAEAFF

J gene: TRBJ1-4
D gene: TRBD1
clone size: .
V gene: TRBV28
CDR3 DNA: TGTGCCAGCAGCCGACAGGGGGCAGGGGAAAAACTGTTTTTT
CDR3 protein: CASSRQGAGEKLFF

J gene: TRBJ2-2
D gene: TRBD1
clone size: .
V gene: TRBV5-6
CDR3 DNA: TGTGCCAGCAGCGACCCGACAGGGCGTGGCACCGGGGAGCTGTTTTTT
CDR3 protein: CASSDPTGRGTGELFF

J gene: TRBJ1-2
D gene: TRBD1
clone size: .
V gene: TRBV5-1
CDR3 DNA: TGCGCCAGCAGCGCCCAGGGGGCGGGTGGCTACACCTTC
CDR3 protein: CASSAQGAGGYTF

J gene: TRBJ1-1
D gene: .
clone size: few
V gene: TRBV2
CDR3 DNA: TGTGCCAGCACTCGTGGAGGGTCGGGGACTGAAGCTTTCTTT
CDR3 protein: CASTRGGSGTEAFF

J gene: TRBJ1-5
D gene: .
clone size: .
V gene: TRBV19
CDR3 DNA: TGTGCCAGTAGCCCAGGGACTTTAAGCAATCAGCCCCAGCATTTT
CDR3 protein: CASSPGTLSNQPQHF

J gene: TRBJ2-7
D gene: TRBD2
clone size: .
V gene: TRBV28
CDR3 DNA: TGTGCCAGCAGTTGGCGGGAGCCCCAGTCTCTCCTCTACGAGCAGTACTTC
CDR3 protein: CASSWREPQSLLYEQYF

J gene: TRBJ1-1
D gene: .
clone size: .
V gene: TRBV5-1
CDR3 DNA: TGCGCCAGCAGCCCGACCCTAGACGGGACTGAAGCTTTCTTT
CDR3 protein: CASSPTLDGTEAFF

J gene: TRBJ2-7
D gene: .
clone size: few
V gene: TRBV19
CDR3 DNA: TGTGCCAGTAGGCAGAACCCGGACAACGAGCAGTACTTC
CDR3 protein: CASRQNPDNEQYF

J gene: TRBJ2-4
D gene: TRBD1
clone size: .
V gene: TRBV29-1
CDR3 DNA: TGCAGCGTTACACAGGGGGCCTACATTCAGTACTTC
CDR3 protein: CSVTQGAYIQYF

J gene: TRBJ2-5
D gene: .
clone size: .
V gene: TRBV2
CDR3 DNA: TGTGCCAGCAGTTTCGCCAGGGTCCAAGAGACCCAGTACTTC
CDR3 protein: CASSFARVQETQYF